This T cell receptor beta chain was profiled in a study of cytomegalovirus exposure and HLA in healthy donors (dated by TCRdb to the late 2010s). In the study overall: According to an earlier analysis of around 600 of the donors, roughly 180 million T cells yielded roughly 110 million unique TCR beta sequences and around 280 Gb of sequence data. Typing coverage varied by locus: about 620-640 donors for A, B, C, DRB1 and DQB1; 500 to 550 for DQA1; some 610 for DPA1; roughly 470 for DPB1. An earlier analysis of approximately 580 of the donors used high-throughput TCR beta sequencing to judge whether each TCR beta V gene segment behaved as functional or pseudogenic. In a later analysis, previously published TCR beta repertoires from 550 to 700 donors were re-analyzed and high-resolution HLA genotyping was added so that TCR occurrence patterns could be studied. To predict cytomegalovirus infection status, the study brought together high-throughput TCR immunosequencing, statistical association of individual TCRs with disease status, and machine learning. Besides the first cohort of approximately 710 subjects, a separate validation cohort made up of roughly 120 different subjects was used. The study aimed to test whether cataloging public T cell receptors could reveal signatures of past pathogen exposure. Of the roughly 400 genotyped donors, roughly 80% were placed in the genetic ancestry cluster associated with self-reported Caucasian donors. Across about 370 genotyped donors of the cohort, an average of approximately 240,000 unique TCR beta nucleotide sequences per donor were sequenced, and roughly 20% of those sequences were non-productive. Using immunosequencing, the study profiled T cell repertoires from approximately 700 subjects and related those repertoires to cytomegalovirus serostatus. Several DR-DQ haplotypes were handled as single units for association and clustering, since linkage in the cohort was strong. Donor age, sex, ethnicity and CMV serostatus were collected together with the repertoire data. Both class I and class II loci were covered by HLA typing, at four-digit resolution. A later genetic analysis took genome-wide SNP genotypes for about 55% of the roughly 670 donors and used that subset as a discovery cohort. About 300 gigabases of sequencing data and approximately 85 million unique TCR sequences were included in an early release covering around 650 HLA-typed donors. Every repertoire in the discovery cohort had been generated on one and the same sequencing platform. Rather than drawing on any new phenotypic data, the later analysis identified candidate immune exposures from TCR beta sequences and the way those sequences occurred across donors. What the research found in general, with its limitations: A later analysis associated about 17,000 TCR beta sequences with specific HLA alleles at a false discovery rate of 0.05. The classifier was reported to diagnose cytomegalovirus status with high specificity and sensitivity in both the original cohort and the validation cohort. In an earlier analysis of a few hundred of the donors, most TCR beta V segments were observed in productive rearrangements about 87% or about 30% of the time, broadly matching IMGT annotations. Immune exposure information for the cohort was limited to CMV serostatus. Assigning TCR associations to individual alleles was difficult when HLA alleles, especially DR and DQ, strongly co-occurred. In a later analysis, the rate of TCR association differed among HLA loci, with DRB1 alleles having the most associated TCRs and HLA-C alleles having the fewest. The authors suggested that the approach could potentially be generalized to other disease states and immunological phenotypes. Because counts were too low, approximately 15 rarely observed V segments, including chromosome 9 orphons, were excluded from the earlier analysis of several hundred of the donors. Several of the top co-occurrence clusters appeared to be linked to parvovirus B19, influenza, CMV and Epstein-Barr virus, according to a later analysis. The study listed 150 to 200 TCR beta chains as associated with cytomegalovirus. Because HLA typing was unavailable for some donors at each locus, only the typed subset was used in association tests. In vitro tests confirmed that a few of the cytomegalovirus-associated TCR beta chains recognize cytomegalovirus antigens. A cluster of highly shared sequence variants was judged likely to be a technical artifact of the sequencing pipeline. A further reported finding was that TCR beta sequences accurately predicted the HLA-A and HLA-B alleles for most subjects in the first cohort. Some IMGT-functional V segments, including TRBV6-2 and TRBV6-3, could not be distinguished by the 87-base-pair reads and were therefore excluded. A later analysis found that HLA-associated TCR beta chains were more clonally expanded and had lower generation probabilities than equally common non-associated chains. Presence/absence analyses assumed roughly uniform sequencing depth across donors, an assumption that may not hold. Compared with the 666-donor mean, donors in an Asian-associated ancestry cluster had fewer N-insertions in productive TCRs, according to a later genetic analysis. This cohort had only TCR beta chains sequenced, and the lack of alpha or paired-chain data limited which features could be detected. Correlated functional status among segregating V segments might be attributable to linkage disequilibrium, but an unknown experimental factor could not be ruled out. Across donors, most TCR sequences were observed very rarely, whereas some public TCRs were present in many individuals. In a later genetic analysis, a missense DCLRE1C variant was associated with V-gene and J-gene trimming of TCR beta chains, and the association was replicated in an independent cohort. Most CMV-associated TCR beta chains appeared to be HLA-restricted in a later analysis, and the HLA associations seemed to be driven largely by CMV exposure.

The cohort comprised fewer than 750 healthy bone marrow donors. At the time of sampling, every cohort member was nominally healthy, though immune exposures that went unrecorded were likely present. The donor was CMV seronegative and belonged to the group of 320 or so seronegative cohort members. A peripheral blood sample was provided by each donor, and peripheral blood mononuclear cells were used for TCR beta sequencing. Genomic DNA extraction from the blood cell samples was performed with the Qiagen DNeasy Blood Extraction Kit. The germline ends are 18 bases apart after V is trimmed by 6 bases and J by 7 bases. CDR1 is given as MDHEN and CDR2 as SYDVKM, both from the germline V gene. Including cysteine and phenylalanine, the CDR3 has 14 amino acids. The sequence is cut down to CDR3 DNA, 42 bases in frame from base 1. For this clone: The antigen it recognizes is unknown. No much larger clone exists at a distance of one base, and base qualities are not known.

The library was obtained by the immunoSEQ multiplex PCR assay. For the multiplex PCR, a mixture combining 60 forward primers for TCR Vbeta segments and 13 reverse primers for TCR Jbeta segments was used. The CDR3 region of rearranged TCR beta genes was amplified from genomic DNA with a multiplex PCR assay. On the Illumina HiSeq System, the amplified TCR beta libraries were sequenced as 87-base-pair reads. In the source study's methods: A later analysis counted about 76 million unique TCR beta chains across the 550 to 800 repertoires, and roughly 10 million of these chains were shared by at least two donors. To remove PCR and sequencing errors, raw reads were error-corrected and collapsed into unique sequences using a nearest-neighbor algorithm that merged closely related sequences. CDR3 sequences were aligned to IMGT reference sequences to assign V, D and J gene segments. For a sequence to be retained, at least a six-nucleotide match to both a V gene segment and a J gene segment was required. Rearrangements were called productive when the CDR3 lacked stop codons and stayed in frame with V and J; all others were non-productive. Following IMGT convention, CDR3 was defined as the stretch from the second conserved V-encoded cysteine up to the conserved J-encoded phenylalanine. Sequences without an unambiguous match to a single V gene segment were excluded from the earlier analysis of a few hundred of the donors. In an earlier analysis of some 590 of the donors, a V segment was called functional when productive rearrangements were above 56.7%, and segregating when the standard deviation between donors exceeded 5%. A statistical classification framework was developed to diagnose cytomegalovirus status using the catalog of TCR beta chain sequences. In a later analysis, TCR nucleotide sequences were compared against IMGT/GENE-DB human TR gene sequences so that V and J genes could be assigned. A later analysis assigned CDR3 sequences and most-parsimonious VDJ recombination scenarios with the TCRdist pipeline. In a later analysis, every TCR beta chain was defined by the combination of its CDR3 amino acid sequence and its V-gene family, and reads without a unique V-gene family were dropped. A later analysis removed nearly 600 highly shared, low-generation-probability nucleotide sequences to deal with suspected cross-contamination and a sequencing artifact. A later analysis calculated a clonal expansion index for each public chain from normalized within-repertoire ranks of inferred template counts. A later analysis computed generation probabilities with a VDJ recombination model fitted to out-of-frame rearrangements, and checked the results against IGoR. In a later analysis, hypergeometric tests were used to score TCR-TCR, TCR-HLA and TCR-CMV co-occurrence, with a repertoire-size bias correction applied to TCR pairs. To estimate false discovery rates, a later analysis permuted the HLA or CMV assignments 20 times. In a later analysis, co-occurring TCRs were grouped using DBSCAN, and TCRdist sequence similarity was added for clustering within HLA-allele-positive subsets. For co-occurrence clustering, repertoires with fewer than 30,000 or more than 120,000 public chains were excluded, along with about five repertoires with anomalous nucleotide sharing. Drawn from immuneACCESS, this table holds only the in-frame rearrangements with V and J called that TCRdb kept. Clones are partly lost; checked studies trace under half to an unresolved V gene and leave the rest unexplained. V, J and clone size are taken as reported in that table, and D and trimming were inferred from the DNA itself. This sample lists approximately 150,000 clones; about four fifths were detected once. Under 6% of the sample belongs to the ten largest clones.

The receptor's source is a man younger than 45 in good health and CMV-seronegative. Sequenced sample: PBMCs. In this chain, TRBV28 is recombined with TRBJ1-2; the D segment could be TRBD1, given 6 matching bases. The encoded CDR3 is CASRPTGVESGYTF. The nucleotide sequence is given as TGTGCCAGCAGGCCGACAGGAGTTGAAAGTGGCTACACCTTC.